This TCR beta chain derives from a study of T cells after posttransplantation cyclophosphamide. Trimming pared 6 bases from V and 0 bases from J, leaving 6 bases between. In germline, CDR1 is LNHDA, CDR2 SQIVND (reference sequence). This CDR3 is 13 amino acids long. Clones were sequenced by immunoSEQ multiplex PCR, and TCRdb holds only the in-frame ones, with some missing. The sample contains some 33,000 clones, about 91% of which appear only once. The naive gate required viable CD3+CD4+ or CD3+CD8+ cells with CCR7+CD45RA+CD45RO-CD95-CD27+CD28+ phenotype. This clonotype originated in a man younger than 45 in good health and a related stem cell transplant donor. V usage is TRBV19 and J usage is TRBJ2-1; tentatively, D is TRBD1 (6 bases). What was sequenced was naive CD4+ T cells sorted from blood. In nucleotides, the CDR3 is TGTGCCAGTAGGACAGGCTCCTACAATGAGCAGTTCTTC. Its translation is CASRTGSYNEQFF. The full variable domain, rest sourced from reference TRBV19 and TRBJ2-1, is DGGITQSPKYLFRKEGQNVTLSCEQNLNHDAMYWYRQDPGQGLRLIYYSQIVNDFQKGDIAEGYSVSREKKESFPLTVTSAQKNPTAFYLCASRTGSYNEQFFGPGTRLTVL.